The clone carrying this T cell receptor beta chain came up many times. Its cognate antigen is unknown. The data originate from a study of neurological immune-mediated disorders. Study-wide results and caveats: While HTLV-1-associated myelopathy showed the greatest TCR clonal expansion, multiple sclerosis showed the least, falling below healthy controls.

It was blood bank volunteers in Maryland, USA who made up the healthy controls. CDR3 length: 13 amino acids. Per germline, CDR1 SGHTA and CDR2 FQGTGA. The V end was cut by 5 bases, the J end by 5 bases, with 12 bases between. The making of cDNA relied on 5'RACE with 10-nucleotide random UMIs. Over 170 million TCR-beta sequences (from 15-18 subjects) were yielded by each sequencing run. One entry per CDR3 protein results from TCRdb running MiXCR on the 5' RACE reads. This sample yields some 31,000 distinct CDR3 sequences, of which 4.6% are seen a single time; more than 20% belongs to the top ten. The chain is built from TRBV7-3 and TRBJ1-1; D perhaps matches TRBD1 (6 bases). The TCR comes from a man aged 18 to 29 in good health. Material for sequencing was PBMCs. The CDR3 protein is CASSPSQGTEAFF. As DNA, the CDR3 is TGTGCCAGCAGCCCCTCACAGGGTACTGAAGCTTTCTTT. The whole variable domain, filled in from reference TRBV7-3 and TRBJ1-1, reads GAGVSQTPSNKVTEKGKYVELRCDPISGHTALYWYRQSLGQGPEFLIYFQGTGAADDSGLPNDRFFAVRPEGSVSTLKIQRTERGDSAVYLCASSPSQGTEAFFGQGTRLTVV.